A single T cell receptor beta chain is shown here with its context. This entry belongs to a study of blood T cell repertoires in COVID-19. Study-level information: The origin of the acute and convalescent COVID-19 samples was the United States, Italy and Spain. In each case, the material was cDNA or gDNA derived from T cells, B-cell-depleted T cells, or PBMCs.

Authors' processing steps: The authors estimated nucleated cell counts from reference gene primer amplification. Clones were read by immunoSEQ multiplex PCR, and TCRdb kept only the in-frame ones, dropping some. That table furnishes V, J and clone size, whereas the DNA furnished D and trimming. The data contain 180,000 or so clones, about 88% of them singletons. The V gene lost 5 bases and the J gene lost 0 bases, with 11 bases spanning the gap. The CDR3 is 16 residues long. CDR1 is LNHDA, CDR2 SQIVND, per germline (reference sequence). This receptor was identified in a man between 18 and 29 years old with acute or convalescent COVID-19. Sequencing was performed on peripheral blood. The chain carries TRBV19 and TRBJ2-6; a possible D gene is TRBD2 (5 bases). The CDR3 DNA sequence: TGTGCCAGTAGTGGAGGCAGCGCCTCTGGGGCCAACGTCCTGACTTTC. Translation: CASSGGSASGANVLTF.